The clone carrying this T cell receptor beta chain has ten or more counts. The entry originates in a study of spatial heterogeneity in lung cancer. Per the germline V gene, CDR1 is MDHEN and CDR2 is SYDVKM. With 3 bases clipped from V and 3 bases from J, the junction kept 8 bases outside the gene matches. The CDR3 consists of 15 residues. Regarding time point: sample taken at primary tumor resection. Without sorting, whole RNA was sequenced from tumor, nontumor lung or frozen PBMC. TCRdb passed the 5' RACE reads through MiXCR, listing each CDR3 protein once. The data contain approximately 40,000 distinct CDR3 sequences, approximately 14% of them singletons.

The sequence was obtained from a male donor with early-stage non-small cell lung cancer. The chain recombines TRBV28 with TRBJ2-7, with TRBD2 matching over 7 bases. Sequences were derived from PBMCs, sampled at surgery. The CDR3 DNA reads as TGTGCCAGCAGTTTGCTCAGCGGGACCCTCTACGAGCAGTACTTC. Its translation: CASSLLSGTLYEQYF.